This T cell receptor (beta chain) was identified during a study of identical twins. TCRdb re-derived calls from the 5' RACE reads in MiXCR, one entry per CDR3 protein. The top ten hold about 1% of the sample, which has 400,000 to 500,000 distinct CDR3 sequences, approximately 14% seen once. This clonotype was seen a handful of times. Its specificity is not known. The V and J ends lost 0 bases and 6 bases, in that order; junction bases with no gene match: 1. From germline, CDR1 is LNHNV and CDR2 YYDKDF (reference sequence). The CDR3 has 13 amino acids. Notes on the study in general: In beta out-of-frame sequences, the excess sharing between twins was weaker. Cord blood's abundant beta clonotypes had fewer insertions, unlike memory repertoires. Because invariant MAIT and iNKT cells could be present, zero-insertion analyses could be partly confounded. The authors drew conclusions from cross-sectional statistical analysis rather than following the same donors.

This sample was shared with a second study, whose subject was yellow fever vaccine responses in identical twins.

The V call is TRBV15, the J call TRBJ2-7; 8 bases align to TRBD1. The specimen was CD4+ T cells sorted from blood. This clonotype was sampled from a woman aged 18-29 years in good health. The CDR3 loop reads CATSRDRGREQYF. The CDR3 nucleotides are TGTGCCACCAGCAGAGACAGGGGGCGCGAGCAGTACTTC.